This TCR beta chain was sequenced during a study of identical twins. MiXCR, run by TCRdb on the 5' RACE reads, gives a single entry per CDR3 protein. The data hold roughly 720,000 distinct CDR3 sequences, with about 20% observed a single time. The CDR3 loop spans 14 amino acids. Trimming stripped 4 bases from V and 1 base from J, with 10 bases between. The germline V gene has CDR1 SNHLY and CDR2 FYNNEI. These data also featured in a second study, about T cells expressing NK-cell markers. This second report adds: Obtained from sorted CD3+CD56+NKG2C+, CD3+CD56+NKG2C- and CD3+CD56-NKG2C+ T cells were the TCR beta repertoires.

Sequencing used PBMCs. V is TRBV2 and J is TRBJ1-1; no definite D call. The source is a woman between 18 and 29 years old in good health. This chain's CDR3 is CASSVLNRNTEAFF. Here the CDR3 DNA reads TGTGCCAGCAGTGTTCTGAACAGGAACACTGAAGCTTTCTTT.